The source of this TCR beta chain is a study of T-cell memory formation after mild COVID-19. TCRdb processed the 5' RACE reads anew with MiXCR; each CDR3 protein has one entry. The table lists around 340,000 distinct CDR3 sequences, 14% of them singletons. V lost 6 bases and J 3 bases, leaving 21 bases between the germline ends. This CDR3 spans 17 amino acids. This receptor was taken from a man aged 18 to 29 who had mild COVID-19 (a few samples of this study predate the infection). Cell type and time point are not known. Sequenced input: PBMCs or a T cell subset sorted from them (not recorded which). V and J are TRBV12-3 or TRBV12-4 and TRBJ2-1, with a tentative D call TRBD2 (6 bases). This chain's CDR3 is CASSPGLQRAIYNEQFF. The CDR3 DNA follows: TGTGCCAGCAGCCCGGGACTTCAGAGAGCCATCTACAATGAGCAGTTCTTC.